These 27 T cell receptor beta chains were all obtained from the same sample, sequenced in a study of blood T cells in healthy people across ages. Sample-barcoded 5' priming and a J-beta primer mix drove a second PCR of roughly 7 to 11 cycles. TCRdb re-derived calls from the 5' RACE reads in MiXCR, one entry per CDR3 protein. The sample consists of hundreds of thousands of distinct CDR3 sequences, about a quarter of them appearing once. These data are also associated with another study on T cells of mothers and their children.

The source material was blood. Receptors originate from a boy aged 5-17 years in good health.

A few counts support this clonotype. V usage is TRBV5-1 and J usage is TRBJ2-5; TRBD1 is a possible D gene (5 bases). In germline, CDR1 is SGHRS, CDR2 YFSETQ. Trimming took 3 bases from V and 5 from J, leaving 11 bases between them. The CDR3 is 13 amino acids. The CDR3 region has the DNA TGCGCCAGCAGCTCGCAGGGAACGGAGACCCAGTACTTC. Protein: CASSSQGTETQYF.

J is TRBJ2-3 and V is TRBV24-1, with D tentatively TRBD1 (5 bases). The CDR3 spans 16 residues. V dropped 0 bases and J dropped 2 bases, with 11 bases sitting between them. Germline values: CDR1 KGHDR, CDR2 SFDVKD. The CDR3 coding sequence is TGTGCCACCAGTGATTTGAACAGGAACCCCACAGATACGCAGTATTTT. This codes for CATSDLNRNPTDTQYF.

This clonotype has just a few counts. J is TRBJ2-5 and V is TRBV5-1, with 7 bases fitting TRBD1. Germline loops: CDR1 SGHRS, CDR2 YFSETQ. V gave up 3 bases and J gave up 11 bases; unmatched junction bases: 10. The CDR3 is 13 residues long. CDR3 coding DNA: TGCGCCAGCAGCTCTAGACAGGGCCAAGAGCAGTACTTC. Translation: CASSSRQGQEQYF.

The chain couples TRBV6-5 to TRBJ2-6, with D perhaps TRBD1 or TRBD2 (6 bases each). The CDR3 extends over 17 amino acids. Trimming shortened V by 0 bases and J by 2 bases, and 11 bases separated the two germline ends. The V gene's germline CDR1 is MNHEY and CDR2 SVGAGI. CDR3 sequence (DNA): TGTGCCAGCAGTTACTCGGCAGGGGAGGCTGGGGCCAACGTCCTGACTTTC. As protein: CASSYSAGEAGANVLTF.

At least ten counts were recorded for this clonotype. This chain connects TRBV7-9 to TRBJ2-7, with TRBD1 matching over 9 bases. Germline CDR1 reads SEHNR; CDR2 reads FQNEAQ (reference sequence). J lost 6 bases, V lost 1 base, and 4 bases had no gene match. The CDR3 covers 14 residues. The CDR3 coding sequence is TGTGCCAGCAGCTTAGGACAGGGGGTTGGCGAGCAGTACTTC. It codes for CASSLGQGVGEQYF.

This clonotype was seen only a few times. The genes are TRBV2 and TRBJ2-7; tentative D call: TRBD2 (6 bases). The germline CDR1 and CDR2 sequences are SNHLY and FYNNEI. There are 16 residues in the CDR3. Trimming removed 10 bases from V and 4 bases from J, with 26 bases in between. Here the CDR3 reads CAKGRGDSGAQYEQYF. The CDR3 DNA reads TGTGCCAAGGGTCGAGGGGACTCCGGGGCCCAATACGAGCAGTACTTC.

The rearrangement links TRBV6-6 to TRBJ2-6; no reliable D call. The V gene lost 2 bases and the J gene lost 1 base, with 9 bases spanning the gap. CDR1 is MNHNY, CDR2 SVGAGI, per germline (reference sequence). CDR3 length equals 16 residues. CDR3: CASSYGHLSGANVLTF. DNA for the CDR3: TGTGCCAGCAGTTACGGGCACCTTTCTGGGGCCAACGTCCTGACTTTC.

There are a few counts of this clonotype. CDR3 coding DNA: TGCGCCAGCAGCTTGTGGCAAGCCGGGTCCAATGAGCAGTTCTTC. This translates into CASSLWQAGSNEQFF. The chain links TRBV5-1 to TRBJ2-1; D is uncertain. V was trimmed by 1 base and J by 6 bases, leaving 14 bases between them. CDR1 and CDR2 (germline): SGHRS, YFSETQ. The CDR3 has 15 amino acids.

V usage is TRBV5-1 and J usage is TRBJ2-2; D is ambiguous. Germline V gene sequence: CDR1 SGHRS, CDR2 YFSETQ. There are 18 residues in the CDR3. V lost 2 bases, J lost 0 bases, and 17 bases lay in between. DNA for the CDR3: TGCGCCAGCAGCTTCAGGTGGTCGTTCCTGGCGAACACCGGGGAGCTGTTTTTT. Translating gives CASSFRWSFLANTGELFF.

There are a few counts of this clonotype. The chain couples TRBV5-1 to TRBJ1-5; D might be TRBD1 (6 bases). V lost 0 bases, J lost 7 bases, and 11 bases lay in between. The V gene's germline CDR1 is SGHRS and CDR2 YFSETQ. This CDR3 comprises 14 residues. The CDR3 bases are TGCGCCAGCAGCTTGGTGGGGGCTGGACAGCCCCAGCATTTT. Residues: CASSLVGAGQPQHF.

Of note for this clonotype: Without the conserved terminal phenylalanine or tryptophan, this CDR3 likely stems from a read error. The chain links TRBV7-3 to TRBJ2-3, with 11 nucleotides matching TRBD1. Per germline, CDR1 SGHTA and CDR2 FQGTGA. CDR3 size: 14 residues. V lost 4 bases to trimming and J lost 4 bases; unmatched junction nucleotides: 1. DNA of the CDR3: TGTGCCAGCAGCTGGGACAGGGGGTCAGATACGCAGTATCTT. This codes for CASSWDRGSDTQYL.

This clonotype was picked up a small number of times. The chain employs TRBV29-1 and TRBJ2-5; 7 bases are shared with TRBD2. Trimming cost V 2 bases and J 7 bases; bases outside gene matches: 7. Germline CDR1 is SQVTM and CDR2 is ANQGSEA. This CDR3 spans 13 amino acids. The CDR3 protein is CSVELASGLTQYF. The CDR3 DNA is TGCAGCGTTGAATTGGCTAGCGGACTGACCCAGTACTTC.

The V call is TRBV5-1, the J call TRBJ1-1; TRBD1 matches 7 bases. V lost 3 bases to trimming and J lost 2 bases; unmatched junction nucleotides: 7. Germline V gene data show CDR1 as SGHRS and CDR2 as YFSETQ. The CDR3 sequence is 15 residues long. CDR3 bases: TGCGCCAGCAGCTCCGGGACAGACTTTAACACTGAAGCTTTCTTT. Its translation is CASSSGTDFNTEAFF.

The chain combines TRBV5-1 with TRBJ2-1; maybe TRBD1 (6 bases). Germline CDR1 reads SGHRS; CDR2 reads YFSETQ. V lost 0 bases and J lost 6, with 7 bases in between. This CDR3 region has 13 residues. The CDR3 spells CASSLVQGNEQFF. CDR3 DNA: TGCGCCAGCAGCTTGGTACAGGGCAATGAGCAGTTCTTC.

The chain combines TRBV5-1 with TRBJ1-1; D is uncertain. The V and J ends lost 0 bases and 2 bases respectively, with 8 bases between them. There are 14 residues in the CDR3. Germline V gives CDR1 SGHRS, CDR2 YFSETQ. The chain's CDR3 is CASSLDLTNTEAFF. The CDR3 coding sequence is TGCGCCAGCAGCTTGGACCTTACAAACACTGAAGCTTTCTTT.

This clonotype was counted only a few times. The chain has TRBV18 and TRBJ2-5, with 12 nucleotides matching TRBD2. Judging by the DNA end, TRBJ2-1 fits better; the J call may be wrong. CDR3 size: 15 residues. CDR1 and CDR2 (germline): KGHSH, LQKENI. The CDR3 DNA follows: TGTGCCAGCTCACGACTAGCGGGAGTAGGGAATGAGCAGTTCTTC. Protein product: CASSRLAGVGNEQFF.

This clonotype was detected a few times. Compared with germline, one end of the junction differs, possibly owing to a read error. The rearrangement links TRBV10-3 to TRBJ2-7; TRBD1 matches 9 bases. Looked up from germline, CDR1 is ENHRY and CDR2 is SYGVKD. CDR3 size: 14 residues. CDR3 protein: CAISRPGQGSERYF. CDR3 in DNA: TGTGCCATCAGTAGACCGGGACAGGGTTCCGAGCGGTACTTC.

To note about this clonotype: The CDR3 ends on some other residue instead of the conserved phenylalanine or tryptophan, so this is likely a read error. The rearrangement joins TRBV27 to TRBJ2-7, with 7 bases that match TRBD1. The germline gives CDR1 MNHEY, CDR2 SMNVEV (reference sequence). This CDR3 comprises 15 residues. V gave up 4 bases and J gave up 1 base; unmatched junction bases: 7. CDR3 nucleotides: TGTGCCAGCAGTTCATCTAGGGGGCGATCCTACGAGCAGTACCTC. The encoded protein is CASSSSRGRSYEQYL.

The chain employs TRBV12-3 or TRBV12-4 and TRBJ1-4; no clear D. Deletions cut 2 bases from V and 4 bases from J, with 8 bases between. This CDR3 has 14 residues. The CDR3 DNA reads TGTGCCAGCAGTTTACCGTCGGATAATGAAAAACTGTTTTTT. Translating gives CASSLPSDNEKLFF.

In nucleotides, the CDR3 is TGTGCCAGCAGTGATAGCAACGAGCAGTACTTC. Its translation is CASSDSNEQYF. V is TRBV28 and J is TRBJ2-5; D uncertain. TRBJ2-7 explains the end of the DNA better; the J call may be wrong. This CDR3 has 11 residues. Germline lookup yields CDR1 MDHEN and CDR2 SYDVKM.

This clonotype was seen a handful of times. This rearrangement joins TRBV7-9 to TRBJ2-1, with 8 nucleotides matching TRBD2. The V segment lost 4 bases and the J segment 3 bases; nucleotides outside the gene matches: 11. Germline V gene lookup returns CDR1 SEHNR and CDR2 FQNEAQ (reference sequence). The CDR3 runs 17 residues. The CDR3 bases are TGTGCCAGCAGCTCCCGAATCCTTAGCGGGGACTACAATGAGCAGTTCTTC. This codes for CASSSRILSGDYNEQFF.

The V call is TRBV4-1, the J call TRBJ1-4; D is uncertain. The V and J ends lost 5 bases and 4 bases respectively, with 8 bases between them. The length of the CDR3 is 13 residues. CDR1 MGHRA and CDR2 YSYEKL come from the germline V gene. CDR3 residues: CASSEEFNEKLFF. CDR3 DNA: TGCGCCAGCAGCGAGGAGTTTAATGAAAAACTGTTTTTT.

The chain is built from TRBV25-1 and TRBJ2-7, with D hard to call. V lost 1 base and J 4 bases, leaving 11 bases between the germline ends. The germline CDR1 and CDR2 sequences are MGHDK and SYGVNS. The CDR3 contains 14 residues. The CDR3 region is CASSEFGRQYEQYF. CDR3 bases: TGTGCCAGCAGTGAATTCGGACGGCAATACGAGCAGTACTTC.

The CDR3 coding sequence is TGTGCCATATCTCCCGAGCTAGCGGGGGGTCGGTACGAGCAGTACTTC. This encodes CAISPELAGGRYEQYF. V is TRBV27 and J is TRBJ2-5; 11 bases are shared with TRBD2. The assigned J gene may be wrong: the sequence end matches TRBJ2-7 better. The CDR3 has 16 amino acids. The germline gives CDR1 MNHEY, CDR2 SMNVEV (reference sequence).

J is TRBJ2-1 and V is TRBV5-1; 8 nucleotides agree with TRBD1. V shed 4 bases, J shed 3 bases, and the junction held 9 bases outside the gene matches. Germline values: CDR1 SGHRS, CDR2 YFSETQ. The CDR3 consists of 16 residues. The CDR3 sequence: CASSATQGARYNEQFF. The CDR3 bases are TGCGCCAGCAGCGCTACCCAGGGGGCGCGCTACAATGAGCAGTTCTTC.

The chain links TRBV20-1 to TRBJ1-3; 7 positions agree with TRBD1. V gave up 3 bases and J gave up 4 bases; unmatched junction bases: 6. The V gene's germline CDR1 is DFQATT and CDR2 SNEGSKA (reference sequence). The CDR3 consists of 14 residues. Here the CDR3 DNA reads TGCAGTGCTAGGGGGGACAGTGAGGGAAACACCATATATTTT. This sequence encodes CSARGDSEGNTIYF.

The chain combines TRBV5-4 with TRBJ2-3; D gene ambiguous. Deletions cut 4 bases from V and 0 bases from J, with 12 bases between. The CDR3 has 15 residues. Germline assignment: CDR1 SGHNT and CDR2 YYREEE (reference sequence). The CDR3 here is CASSALWASTDTQYF. The CDR3, as DNA: TGTGCCAGCAGCGCGTTGTGGGCAAGCACAGATACGCAGTATTTT.